This T cell receptor (beta chain) originates from a study of blood T cell repertoires in COVID-19. Background on the study: Donors in the United States, Italy and Spain gave samples during acute or convalescent COVID-19.

V lost 5 bases and J 4 bases, leaving 21 bases between the germline ends. Germline CDR1 reads GTSNPN; CDR2 reads SVGIG (reference sequence). The CDR3 covers 16 residues. In the authors' methods: By means of reference gene primer amplification, nucleated cell counts were estimated. Sequencing was performed with immunoSEQ multiplex PCR; in TCRdb, only in-frame clones are kept and a portion is missing. The V and J calls and clone size were taken over from that table, and D and trimming were inferred from the DNA. Among about 210,000 clones listed, 92% were seen once. The sequencing sample was made of peripheral blood. This sequence originates from a young man with acute or convalescent COVID-19. The V call is TRBV30, the J call TRBJ1-5; D is perhaps TRBD1 (5 bases). The CDR3 spells CAWGGRTKWGNQPQHF. Here the CDR3 DNA reads TGTGCCTGGGGTGGTCGGACAAAATGGGGTAATCAGCCCCAGCATTTT. The full variable domain, completed using reference TRBV30 and TRBJ1-5, is SQTIHQWPATLVQPVGSPLSLECTVEGTSNPNLYWYRQAAGRGLQLLFYSVGIGQISSEVPQNLSASRPQDRQFILSSKKLLLSDSGFYLCAWGGRTKWGNQPQHFGDGTRLSIL.